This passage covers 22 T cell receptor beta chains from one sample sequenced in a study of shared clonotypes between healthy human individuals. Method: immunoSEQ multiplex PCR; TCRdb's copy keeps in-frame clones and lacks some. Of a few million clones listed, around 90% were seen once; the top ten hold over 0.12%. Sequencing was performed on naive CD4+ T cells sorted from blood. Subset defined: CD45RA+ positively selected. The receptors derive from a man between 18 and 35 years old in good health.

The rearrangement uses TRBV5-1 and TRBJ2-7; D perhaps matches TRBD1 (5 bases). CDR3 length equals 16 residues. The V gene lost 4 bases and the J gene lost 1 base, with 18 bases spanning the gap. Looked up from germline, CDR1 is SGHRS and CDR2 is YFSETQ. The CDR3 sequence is CASSTSRVNRSYEQYF. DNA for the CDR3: TGCGCCAGCAGCACGTCCAGGGTAAACCGATCCTACGAGCAGTACTTC.

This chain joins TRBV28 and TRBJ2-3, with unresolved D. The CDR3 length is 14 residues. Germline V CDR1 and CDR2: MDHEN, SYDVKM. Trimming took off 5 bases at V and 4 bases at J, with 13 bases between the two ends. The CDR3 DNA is TGTGCCAGCAGTGAACCGGGCCTACCAGATACGCAGTATTTT. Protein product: CASSEPGLPDTQYF.

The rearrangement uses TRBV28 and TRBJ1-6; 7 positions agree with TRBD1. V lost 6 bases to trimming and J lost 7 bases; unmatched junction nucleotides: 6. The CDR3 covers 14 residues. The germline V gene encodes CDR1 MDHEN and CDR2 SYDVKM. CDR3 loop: CASSAGTVNSPLHF. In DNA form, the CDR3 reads TGTGCCAGCAGCGCCGGGACAGTAAATTCACCCCTCCACTTT.

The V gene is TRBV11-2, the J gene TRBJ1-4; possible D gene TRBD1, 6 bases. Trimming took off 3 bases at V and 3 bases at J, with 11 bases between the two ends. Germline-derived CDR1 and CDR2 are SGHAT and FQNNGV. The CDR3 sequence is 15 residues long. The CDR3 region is CASSLQGSPNEKLFF. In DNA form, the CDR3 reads TGTGCCAGCAGCTTGCAGGGGTCTCCTAATGAAAAACTGTTTTTT.

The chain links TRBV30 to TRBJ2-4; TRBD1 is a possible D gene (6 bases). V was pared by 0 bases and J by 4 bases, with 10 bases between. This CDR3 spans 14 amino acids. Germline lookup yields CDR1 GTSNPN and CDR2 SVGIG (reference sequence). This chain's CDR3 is CAWSVRQGKNIQYF. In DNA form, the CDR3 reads TGTGCCTGGAGTGTGAGGCAGGGGAAAAACATTCAGTACTTC.

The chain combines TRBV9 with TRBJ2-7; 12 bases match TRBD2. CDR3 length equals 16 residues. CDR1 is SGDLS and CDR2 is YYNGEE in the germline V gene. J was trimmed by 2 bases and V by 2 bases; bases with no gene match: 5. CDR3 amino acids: CASSVGLAGGTYEQYF. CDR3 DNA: TGTGCCAGCAGCGTCGGGCTAGCGGGGGGGACCTACGAGCAGTACTTC.

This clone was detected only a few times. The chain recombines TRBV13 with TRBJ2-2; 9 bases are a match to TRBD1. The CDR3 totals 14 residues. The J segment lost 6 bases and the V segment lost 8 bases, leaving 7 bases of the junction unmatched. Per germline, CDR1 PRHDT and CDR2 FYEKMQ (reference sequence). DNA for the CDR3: TGTGCCAGCGGGGACAGGGCTCCCCCCGGGGAGCTGTTTTTT. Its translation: CASGDRAPPGELFF.

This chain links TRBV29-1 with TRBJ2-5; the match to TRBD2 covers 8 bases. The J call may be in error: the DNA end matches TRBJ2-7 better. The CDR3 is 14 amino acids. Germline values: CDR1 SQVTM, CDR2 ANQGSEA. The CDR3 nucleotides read TGCAGCGTACATAGCGGGATGGGGACCTACGAGCAGTACTTC. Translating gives CSVHSGMGTYEQYF.

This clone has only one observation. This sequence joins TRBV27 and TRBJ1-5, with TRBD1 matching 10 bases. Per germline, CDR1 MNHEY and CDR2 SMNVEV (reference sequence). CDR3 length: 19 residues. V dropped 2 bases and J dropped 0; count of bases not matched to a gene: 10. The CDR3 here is CASSLGSGTGVYSNQPQHF. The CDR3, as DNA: TGTGCCAGCAGTTTAGGGAGCGGGACAGGGGTTTATAGCAATCAGCCCCAGCATTTT.

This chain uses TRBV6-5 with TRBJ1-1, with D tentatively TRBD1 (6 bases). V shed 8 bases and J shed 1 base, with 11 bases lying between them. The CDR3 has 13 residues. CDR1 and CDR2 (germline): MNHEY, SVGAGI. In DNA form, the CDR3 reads TGTGCCAGCCTGGGGGGACAGAACACTGAAGCTTTCTTT. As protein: CASLGGQNTEAFF.

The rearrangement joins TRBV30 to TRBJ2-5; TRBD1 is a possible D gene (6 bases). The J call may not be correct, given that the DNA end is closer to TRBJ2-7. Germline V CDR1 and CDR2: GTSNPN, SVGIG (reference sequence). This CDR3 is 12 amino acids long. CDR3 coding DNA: TGTGCCTGGAGCGCTACAGGGTCCGAGCAGTACTTC. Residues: CAWSATGSEQYF.

CDR3 amino acids: CASSRGRQVDEQFF. The CDR3, as DNA: TGTGCCAGCAGCCGCGGCCGTCAGGTCGATGAGCAGTTCTTC. V gene TRBV6-5 combines with J gene TRBJ2-1; D gene ambiguous. This CDR3 spans 14 amino acids. V lost 6 bases and J 8 bases, leaving 17 bases between the germline ends. CDR1 and CDR2 from the germline V gene are MNHEY and SVGAGI.

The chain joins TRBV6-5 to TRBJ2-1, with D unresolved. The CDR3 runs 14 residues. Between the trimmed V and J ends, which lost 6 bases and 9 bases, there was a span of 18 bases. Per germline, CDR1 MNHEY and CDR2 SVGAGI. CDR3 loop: CASSRTGDTGEQFF. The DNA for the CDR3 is TGTGCCAGCAGCCGGACCGGAGACACTGGTGAGCAGTTCTTC.

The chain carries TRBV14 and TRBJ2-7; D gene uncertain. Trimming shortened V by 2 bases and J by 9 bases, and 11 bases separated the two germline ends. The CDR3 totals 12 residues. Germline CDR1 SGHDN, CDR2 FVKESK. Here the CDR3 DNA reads TGTGCCAGCAGCCAAAACCCTCAAAGGCAGTACTTC. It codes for CASSQNPQRQYF.

The CDR3 here is CASSLSVLAGDTQYF. CDR3 nucleotide sequence: TGTGCCAGCAGTTTATCGGTCCTAGCGGGAGATACGCAGTATTTT. V is TRBV27 and J is TRBJ2-3; 8 positions agree with TRBD2. Trimming cost V 0 bases and J 5 bases; bases outside gene matches: 4. The CDR3 totals 15 residues. Germline V gene lookup returns CDR1 MNHEY and CDR2 SMNVEV (reference sequence).

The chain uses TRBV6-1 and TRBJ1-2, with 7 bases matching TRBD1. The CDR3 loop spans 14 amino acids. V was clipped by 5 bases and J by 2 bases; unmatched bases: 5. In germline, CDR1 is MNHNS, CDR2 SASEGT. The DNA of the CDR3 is TGTGCCAGCAGTCCTGGGACAGAGAACTATGGCTACACCTTC. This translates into CASSPGTENYGYTF.

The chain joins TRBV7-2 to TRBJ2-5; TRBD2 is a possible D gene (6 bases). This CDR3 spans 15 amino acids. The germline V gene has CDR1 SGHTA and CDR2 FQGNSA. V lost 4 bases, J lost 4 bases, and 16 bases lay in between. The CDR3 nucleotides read TGTGCCAGCAGCTCTCCCATGGTCGGGGGAGAGACCCAGTACTTC. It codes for CASSSPMVGGETQYF.

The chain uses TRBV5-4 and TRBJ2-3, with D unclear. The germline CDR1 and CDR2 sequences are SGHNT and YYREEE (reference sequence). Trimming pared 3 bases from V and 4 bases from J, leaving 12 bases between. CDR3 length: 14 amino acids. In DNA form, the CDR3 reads TGTGCCAGCAGCTCGAAGGGTTCCCCAGATACGCAGTATTTT. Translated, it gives CASSSKGSPDTQYF.

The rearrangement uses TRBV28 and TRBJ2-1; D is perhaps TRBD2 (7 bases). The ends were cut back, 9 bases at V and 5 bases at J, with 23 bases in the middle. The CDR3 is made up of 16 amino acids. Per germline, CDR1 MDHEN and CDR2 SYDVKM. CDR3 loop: CASTGGRITINNEQFF. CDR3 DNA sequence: TGTGCCAGTACGGGGGGCAGGATAACTATTAACAATGAGCAGTTCTTC.

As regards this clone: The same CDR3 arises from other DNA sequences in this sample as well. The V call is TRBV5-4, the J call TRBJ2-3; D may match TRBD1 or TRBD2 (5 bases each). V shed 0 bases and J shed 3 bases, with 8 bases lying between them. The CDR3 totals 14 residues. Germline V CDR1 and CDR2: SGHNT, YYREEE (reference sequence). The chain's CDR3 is CASSLGGGTDTQYF. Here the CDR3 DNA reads TGTGCCAGCAGCTTGGGGGGCGGGACAGATACGCAGTATTTT.

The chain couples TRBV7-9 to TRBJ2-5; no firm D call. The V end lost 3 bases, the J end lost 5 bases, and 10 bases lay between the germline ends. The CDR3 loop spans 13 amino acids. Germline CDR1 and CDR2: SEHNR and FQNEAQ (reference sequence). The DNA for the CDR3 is TGTGCCAGCAGCTTTTCTCTAGGGGAGACCCAGTACTTC. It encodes CASSFSLGETQYF.

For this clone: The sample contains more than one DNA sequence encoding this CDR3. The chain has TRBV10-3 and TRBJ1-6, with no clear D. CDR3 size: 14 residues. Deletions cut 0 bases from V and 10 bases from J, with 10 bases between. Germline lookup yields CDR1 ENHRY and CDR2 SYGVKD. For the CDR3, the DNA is TGTGCCATCAGTGAGTCGCCCTCTGGATCACCCCTCCACTTT. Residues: CAISESPSGSPLHF.